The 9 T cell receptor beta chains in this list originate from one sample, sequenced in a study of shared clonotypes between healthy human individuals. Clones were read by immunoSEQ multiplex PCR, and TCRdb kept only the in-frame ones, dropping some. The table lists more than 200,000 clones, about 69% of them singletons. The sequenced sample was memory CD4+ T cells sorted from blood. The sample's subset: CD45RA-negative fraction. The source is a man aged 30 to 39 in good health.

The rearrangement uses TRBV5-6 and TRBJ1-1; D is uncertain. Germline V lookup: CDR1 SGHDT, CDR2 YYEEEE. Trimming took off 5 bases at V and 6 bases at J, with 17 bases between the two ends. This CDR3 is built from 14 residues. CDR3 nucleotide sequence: TGTGCCAGCAGTCCCGAAGGGCTAAGGGCTGAAGCTTTCTTT. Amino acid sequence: CASSPEGLRAEAFF.

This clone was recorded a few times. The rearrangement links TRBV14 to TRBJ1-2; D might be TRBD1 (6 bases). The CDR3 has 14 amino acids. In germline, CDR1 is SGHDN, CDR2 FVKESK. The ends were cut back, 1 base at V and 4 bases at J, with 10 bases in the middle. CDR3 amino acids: CASSQGTVVYGYTF. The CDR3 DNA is TGTGCCAGCAGCCAAGGGACAGTCGTCTATGGCTACACCTTC.

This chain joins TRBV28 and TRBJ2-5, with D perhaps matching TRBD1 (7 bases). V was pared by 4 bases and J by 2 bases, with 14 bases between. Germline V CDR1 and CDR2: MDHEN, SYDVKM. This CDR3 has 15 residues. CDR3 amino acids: CASSSTAGGQETQYF. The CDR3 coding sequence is TGTGCCAGCAGTTCGACAGCAGGGGGGCAAGAGACCCAGTACTTC.

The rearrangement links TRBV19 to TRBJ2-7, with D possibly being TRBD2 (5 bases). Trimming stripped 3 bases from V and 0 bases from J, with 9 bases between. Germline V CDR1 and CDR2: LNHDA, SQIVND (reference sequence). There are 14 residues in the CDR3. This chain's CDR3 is CASSMSGSSYEQYF. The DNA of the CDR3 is TGTGCCAGTAGTATGAGCGGCTCCTCCTACGAGCAGTACTTC.

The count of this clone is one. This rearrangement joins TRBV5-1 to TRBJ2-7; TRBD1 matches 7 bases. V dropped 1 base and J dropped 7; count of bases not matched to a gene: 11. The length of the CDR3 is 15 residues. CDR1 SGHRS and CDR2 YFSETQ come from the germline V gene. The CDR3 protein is CASSLSARSGGEQYF. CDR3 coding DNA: TGCGCCAGCAGCTTGTCGGCCCGGTCAGGGGGTGAGCAGTACTTC.

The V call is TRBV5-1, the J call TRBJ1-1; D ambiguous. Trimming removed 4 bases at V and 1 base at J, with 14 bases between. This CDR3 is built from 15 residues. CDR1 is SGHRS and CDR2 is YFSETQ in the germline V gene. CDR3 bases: TGCGCCAGCAGCCTCGACGGGAGACCGAACACTGAAGCTTTCTTT. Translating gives CASSLDGRPNTEAFF.

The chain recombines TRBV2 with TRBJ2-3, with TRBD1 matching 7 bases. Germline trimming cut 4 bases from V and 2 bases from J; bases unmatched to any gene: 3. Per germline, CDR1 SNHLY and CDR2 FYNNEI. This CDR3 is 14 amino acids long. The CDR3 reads CASSARGNTDTQYF. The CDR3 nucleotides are TGTGCCAGCAGTGCCAGGGGGAACACAGATACGCAGTATTTT.

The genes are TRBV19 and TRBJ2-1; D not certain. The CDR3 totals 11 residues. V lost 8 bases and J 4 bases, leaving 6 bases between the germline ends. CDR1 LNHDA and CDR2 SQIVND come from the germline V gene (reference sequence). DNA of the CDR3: TGTGCCAGTGTGTCGTACAATGAGCAGTTCTTC. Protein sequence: CASVSYNEQFF. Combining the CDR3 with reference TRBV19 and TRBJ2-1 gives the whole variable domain DGGITQSPKYLFRKEGQNVTLSCEQNLNHDAMYWYRQDPGQGLRLIYYSQIVNDFQKGDIAEGYSVSREKKESFPLTVTSAQKNPTAFYLCASVSYNEQFFGPGTRLTVL.

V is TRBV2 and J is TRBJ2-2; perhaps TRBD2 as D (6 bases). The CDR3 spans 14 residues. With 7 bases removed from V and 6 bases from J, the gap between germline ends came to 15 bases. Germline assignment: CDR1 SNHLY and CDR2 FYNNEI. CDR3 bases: TGTGCCAGCAACGGCGGGACGGGGGCCGGGGAGCTGTTTTTT. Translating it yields CASNGGTGAGELFF.